This T cell receptor (beta chain) was retrieved from a study of cytomegalovirus exposure and HLA in healthy donors. With 60 Vbeta and 13 Jbeta primers, the PCR was carried out. Some clones are missing from TCRdb's copy, which holds only in-frame ones; the method was immunoSEQ multiplex PCR. The table includes about 180,000 clones, over 70% detected once. V dropped 7 bases and J dropped 3 bases, with 17 bases sitting between them. The CDR3 totals 14 residues. Germline loops: CDR1 SGHRS, CDR2 YFSETQ. This clone came up a few times. Sequenced material: PBMCs. This clonotype was obtained from a woman aged 30 to 39 in good health and CMV-seropositive. The chain recombines TRBV5-1 with TRBJ2-7, with D possibly matching TRBD1 (6 bases). The CDR3 DNA sequence: TGCGCCAGCCCAGACAGGAAAAAACTCTACGAGCAGTACTTC. Its translation is CASPDRKKLYEQYF.